Listed below are T cell receptor beta chains from one sample, sequenced in a study of metastatic and nonmetastatic thyroid tumors. TCRdb re-called the PCR reads via MiXCR. The sample shows about 14,000 clones, 25% to 35% of them seen only once. Sequencing input: tumor tissue. Every receptor here comes from a female donor with papillary thyroid cancer or a benign thyroid nodule (not recorded which). Some clones in this sample may be carry-over from other donors' samples. Both conserved end residues are part of each CDR3. The order of the fields is J gene, clone size, CDR3 length, V gene, D gene, CDR3 DNA, CDR3 protein. D genes are given only for firm matches. For some rows the clone size is stated as once, few or many, or as a class when expanded; others skip it.

TRBJ1-1,medium-sized,15,TRBV11-2,NA,TGTGCCAGCAGCTTAGAGGGAGGGAGGAACACTGAAGCTTTCTTT,CASSLEGGRNTEAFF
TRBJ2-7,NA,12,TRBV30,NA,TGTGCCTGGAGTGAGAACCGAGTTGGGCAGTACTTC,CAWSENRVGQYF
TRBJ1-5,NA,13,TRBV30,NA,TGTGCCTGGAGTCCGTCCAGTTATCAGCCCCAGCATTTT,CAWSPSSYQPQHF
TRBJ2-7,once,14,TRBV7-9,TRBD2,TGTGCCAGCAGCTTGACTAGCGGGATGGACGAGCAGTACTTC,CASSLTSGMDEQYF
TRBJ1-1,NA,14,TRBV19,NA,TGTGCCAGTATAGGGGGGGTAGCTGGCATTGAAGCTTTCTTT,CASIGGVAGIEAFF
TRBJ1-2,medium-sized,14,TRBV6-2/TRBV6-3,NA,TGTGCCAGCAGTTACTTCGGACCGTCCTATGGCTACACCTTC,CASSYFGPSYGYTF
TRBJ2-6,medium-sized,19,TRBV28,NA,TGTGCCAGCACGGGGGGTGGGGGGCTATATAATACTGGGGCCAACGTCCTGACTTTC,CASTGGGGLYNTGANVLTF
TRBJ1-2,NA,15,TRBV10-3,NA,TGTGCCACCCTACAGGGTGAAGCCCTATGCTATGGCTACACCTTC,CATLQGEALCYGYTF
TRBJ2-3,NA,15,TRBV2,TRBD2,TGTGCCAGCAGCCCGGGACTAGTAGCCCCAGATACGCAGTATTTT,CASSPGLVAPDTQYF
TRBJ2-7,NA,17,TRBV7-2,TRBD2,TGTGCCAGCAGCTTAGCGGCTAGCGGGGGCCGATACTACGAGCAGTACTTC,CASSLAASGGRYYEQYF
TRBJ2-7,NA,15,TRBV20-1,TRBD2,TGCAGTGCTAGCGGACTAGCGGCGGGCTCCTACGAGCAGTACTTC,CSASGLAAGSYEQYF